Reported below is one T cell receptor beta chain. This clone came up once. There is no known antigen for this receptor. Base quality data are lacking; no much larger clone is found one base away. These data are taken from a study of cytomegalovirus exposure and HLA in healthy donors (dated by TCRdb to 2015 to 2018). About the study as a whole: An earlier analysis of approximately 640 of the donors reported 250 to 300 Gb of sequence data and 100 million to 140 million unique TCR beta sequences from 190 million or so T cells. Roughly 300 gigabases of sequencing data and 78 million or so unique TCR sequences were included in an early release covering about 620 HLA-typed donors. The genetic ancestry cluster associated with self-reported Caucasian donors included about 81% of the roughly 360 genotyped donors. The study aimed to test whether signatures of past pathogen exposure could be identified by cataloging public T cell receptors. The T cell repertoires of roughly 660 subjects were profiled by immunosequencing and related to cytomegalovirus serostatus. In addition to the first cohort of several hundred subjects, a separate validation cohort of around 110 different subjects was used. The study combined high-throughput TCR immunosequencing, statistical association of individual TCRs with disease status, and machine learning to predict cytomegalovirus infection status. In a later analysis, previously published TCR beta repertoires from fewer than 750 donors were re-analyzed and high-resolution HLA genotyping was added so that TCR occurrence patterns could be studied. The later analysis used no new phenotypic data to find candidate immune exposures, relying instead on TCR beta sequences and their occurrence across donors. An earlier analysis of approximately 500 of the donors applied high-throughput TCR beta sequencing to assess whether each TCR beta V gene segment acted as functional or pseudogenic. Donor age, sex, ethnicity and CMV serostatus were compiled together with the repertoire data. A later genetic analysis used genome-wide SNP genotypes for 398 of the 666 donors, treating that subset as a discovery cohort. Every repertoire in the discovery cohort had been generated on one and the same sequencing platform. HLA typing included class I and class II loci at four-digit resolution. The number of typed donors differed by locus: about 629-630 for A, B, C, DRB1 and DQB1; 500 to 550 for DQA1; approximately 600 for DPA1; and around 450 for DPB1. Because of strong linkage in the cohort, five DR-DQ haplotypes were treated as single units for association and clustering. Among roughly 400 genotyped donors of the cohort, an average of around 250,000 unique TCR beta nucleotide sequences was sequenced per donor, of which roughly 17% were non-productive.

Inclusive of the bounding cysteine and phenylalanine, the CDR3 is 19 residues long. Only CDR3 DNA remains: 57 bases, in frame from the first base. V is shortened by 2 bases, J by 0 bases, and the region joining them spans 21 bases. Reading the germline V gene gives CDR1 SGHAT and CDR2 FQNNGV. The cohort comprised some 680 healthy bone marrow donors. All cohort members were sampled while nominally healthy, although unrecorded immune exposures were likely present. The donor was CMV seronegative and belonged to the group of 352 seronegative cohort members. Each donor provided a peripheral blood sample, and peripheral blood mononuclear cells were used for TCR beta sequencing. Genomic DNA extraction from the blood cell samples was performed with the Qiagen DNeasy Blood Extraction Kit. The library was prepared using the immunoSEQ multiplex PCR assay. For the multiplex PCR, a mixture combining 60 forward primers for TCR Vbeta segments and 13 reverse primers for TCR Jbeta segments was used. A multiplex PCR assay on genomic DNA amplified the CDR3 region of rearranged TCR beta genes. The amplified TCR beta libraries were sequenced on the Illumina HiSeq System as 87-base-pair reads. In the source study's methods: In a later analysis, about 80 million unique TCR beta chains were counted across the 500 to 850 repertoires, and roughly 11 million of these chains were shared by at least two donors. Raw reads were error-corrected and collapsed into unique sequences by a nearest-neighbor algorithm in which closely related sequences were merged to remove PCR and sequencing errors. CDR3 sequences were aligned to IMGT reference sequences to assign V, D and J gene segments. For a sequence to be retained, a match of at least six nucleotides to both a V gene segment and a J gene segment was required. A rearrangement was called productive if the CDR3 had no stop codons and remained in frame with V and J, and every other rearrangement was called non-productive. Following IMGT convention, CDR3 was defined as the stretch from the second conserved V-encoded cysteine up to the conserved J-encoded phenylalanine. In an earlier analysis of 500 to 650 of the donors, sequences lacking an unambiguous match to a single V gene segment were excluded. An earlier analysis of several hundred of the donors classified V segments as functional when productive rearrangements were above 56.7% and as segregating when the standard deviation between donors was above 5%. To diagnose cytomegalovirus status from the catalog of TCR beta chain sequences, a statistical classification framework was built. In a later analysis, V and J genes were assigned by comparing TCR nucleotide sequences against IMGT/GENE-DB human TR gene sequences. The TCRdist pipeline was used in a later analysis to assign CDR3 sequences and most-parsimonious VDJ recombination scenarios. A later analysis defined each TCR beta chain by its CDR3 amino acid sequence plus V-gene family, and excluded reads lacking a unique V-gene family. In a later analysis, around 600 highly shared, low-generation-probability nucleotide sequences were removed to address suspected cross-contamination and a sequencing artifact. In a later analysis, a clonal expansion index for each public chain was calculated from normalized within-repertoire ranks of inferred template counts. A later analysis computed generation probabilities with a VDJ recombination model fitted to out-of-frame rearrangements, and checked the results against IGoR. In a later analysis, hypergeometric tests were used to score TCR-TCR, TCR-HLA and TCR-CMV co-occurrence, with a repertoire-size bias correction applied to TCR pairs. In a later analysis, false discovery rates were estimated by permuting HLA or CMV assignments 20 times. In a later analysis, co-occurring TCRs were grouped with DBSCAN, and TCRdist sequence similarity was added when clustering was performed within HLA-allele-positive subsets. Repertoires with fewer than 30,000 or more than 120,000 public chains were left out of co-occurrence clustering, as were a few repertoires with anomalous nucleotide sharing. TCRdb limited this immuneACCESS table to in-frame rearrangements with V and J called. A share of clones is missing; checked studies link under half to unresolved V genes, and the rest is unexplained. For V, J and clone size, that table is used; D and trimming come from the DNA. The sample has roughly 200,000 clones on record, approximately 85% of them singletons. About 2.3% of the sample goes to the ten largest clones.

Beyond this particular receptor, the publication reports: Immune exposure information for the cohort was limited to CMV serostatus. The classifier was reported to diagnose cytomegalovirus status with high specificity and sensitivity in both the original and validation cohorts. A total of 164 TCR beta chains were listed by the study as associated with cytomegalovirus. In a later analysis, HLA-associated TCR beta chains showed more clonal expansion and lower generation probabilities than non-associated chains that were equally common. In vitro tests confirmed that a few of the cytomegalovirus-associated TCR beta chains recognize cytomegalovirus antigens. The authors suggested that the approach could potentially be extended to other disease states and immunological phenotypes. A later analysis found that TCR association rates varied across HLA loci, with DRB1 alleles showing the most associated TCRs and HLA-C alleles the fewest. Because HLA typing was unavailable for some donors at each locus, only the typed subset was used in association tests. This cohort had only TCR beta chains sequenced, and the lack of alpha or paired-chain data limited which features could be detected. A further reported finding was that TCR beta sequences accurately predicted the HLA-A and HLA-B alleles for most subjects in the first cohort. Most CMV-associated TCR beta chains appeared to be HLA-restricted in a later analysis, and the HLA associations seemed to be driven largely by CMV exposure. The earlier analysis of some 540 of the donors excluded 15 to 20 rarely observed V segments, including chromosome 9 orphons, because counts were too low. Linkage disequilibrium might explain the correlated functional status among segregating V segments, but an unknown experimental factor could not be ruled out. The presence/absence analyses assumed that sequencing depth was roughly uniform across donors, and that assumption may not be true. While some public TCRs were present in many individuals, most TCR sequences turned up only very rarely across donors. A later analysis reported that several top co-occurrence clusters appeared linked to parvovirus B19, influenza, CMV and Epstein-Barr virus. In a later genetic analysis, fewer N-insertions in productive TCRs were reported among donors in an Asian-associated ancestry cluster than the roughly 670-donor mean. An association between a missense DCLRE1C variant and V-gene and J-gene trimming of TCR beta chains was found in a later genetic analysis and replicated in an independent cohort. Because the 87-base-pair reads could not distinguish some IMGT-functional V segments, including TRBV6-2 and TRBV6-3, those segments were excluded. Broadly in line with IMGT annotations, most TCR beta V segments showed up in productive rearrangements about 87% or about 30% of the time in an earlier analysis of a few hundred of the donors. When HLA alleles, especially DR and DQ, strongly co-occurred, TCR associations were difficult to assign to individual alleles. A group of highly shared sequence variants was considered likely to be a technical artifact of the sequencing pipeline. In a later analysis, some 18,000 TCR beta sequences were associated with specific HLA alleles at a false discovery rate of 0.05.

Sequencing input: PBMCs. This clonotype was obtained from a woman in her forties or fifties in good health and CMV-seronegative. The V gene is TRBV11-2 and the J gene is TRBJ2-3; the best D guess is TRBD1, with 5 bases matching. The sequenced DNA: TGTGCCAGCAGCTTATTCCGAACAGGAACTATTACTAGCACAGATACGCAGTATTTT. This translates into CASSLFRTGTITSTDTQYF. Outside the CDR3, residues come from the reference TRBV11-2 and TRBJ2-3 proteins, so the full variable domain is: EAGVAQSPRYKIIEKRQSVAFWCNPISGHATLYWYQQILGQGPKLLIQFQNNGVVDDSQLPKDRFSAERLKGVDSTLKIQPAKLEDSAVYLCASSLFRTGTITSTDTQYFGPGTRLTVL.